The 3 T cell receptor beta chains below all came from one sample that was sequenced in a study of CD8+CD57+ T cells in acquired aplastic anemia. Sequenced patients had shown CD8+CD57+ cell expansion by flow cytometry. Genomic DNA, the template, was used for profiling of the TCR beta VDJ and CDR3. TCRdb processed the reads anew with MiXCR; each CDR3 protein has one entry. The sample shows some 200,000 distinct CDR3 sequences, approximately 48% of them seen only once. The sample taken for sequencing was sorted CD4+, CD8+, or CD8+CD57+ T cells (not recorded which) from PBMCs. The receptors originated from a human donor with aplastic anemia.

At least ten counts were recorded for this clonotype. The CDR3 nucleotides are TGTGCCATCAGTGTGAGGGGTCCCTACAATGAGCAGTTCTTC. Residues: CAISVRGPYNEQFF. The genes are TRBV10-3 and TRBJ2-1; D may match TRBD1 or TRBD2 (5 bases each). Trimming removed 4 bases at V and 2 bases at J, with 9 bases between. CDR3 length equals 14 residues. Germline CDR1 is ENHRY and CDR2 is SYGVKD.

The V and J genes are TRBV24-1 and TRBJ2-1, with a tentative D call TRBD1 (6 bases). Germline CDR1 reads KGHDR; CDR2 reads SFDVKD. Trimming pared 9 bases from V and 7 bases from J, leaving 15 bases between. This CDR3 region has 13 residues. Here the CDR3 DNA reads TGTGCCACCGAGGCGCAGGGGATAAATGAGCAGTTCTTC. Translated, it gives CATEAQGINEQFF.

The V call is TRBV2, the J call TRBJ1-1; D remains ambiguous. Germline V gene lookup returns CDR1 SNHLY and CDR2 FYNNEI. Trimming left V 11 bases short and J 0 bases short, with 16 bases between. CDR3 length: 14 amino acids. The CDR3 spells CAAAREWMNTEAFF. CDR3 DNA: TGTGCCGCCGCCCGGGAGTGGATGAACACTGAAGCTTTCTTT.